The rows below give T cell receptor beta chains drawn from one sample of a study of OX40 agonist ivuxolimab in advanced cancers. The repertoire was sequenced with immunoSEQ multiplex PCR; TCRdb's copy has only in-frame clones and lacks some. The table shows tens of thousands of clones, with approximately 92% occurring only once. This specimen consisted of CD4+ or CD8+ T cells sorted from blood, obtained in a trial of the OX40 agonist ivuxolimab. The receptors were gathered from an adult with an advanced solid tumor such as melanoma, head and neck, liver or kidney cancer. The CDR3 runs from the conserved cysteine through the conserved F or W. D genes are given only for firm matches. Clone size appears in some rows only: once, few, many, or a class for an expanded clone.

>NA|NA|TRBV7-2|TRBJ1-2
CASSSPVGKRATTNYGYTF
TGTGCCAGCAGCTCACCGGTCGGAAAGCGGGCAACTACTAACTATGGCTACACCTTC
>NA|NA|TRBV2|TRBJ1-3
CASSEVLSSGNTIYF
TGTGCCAGCAGTGAAGTGCTGAGCTCTGGAAACACCATATATTTT
>NA|TRBD1|TRBV5-1|TRBJ1-1
CASSPVGTGGTEAFF
TGCGCCAGCAGCCCCGTCGGGACAGGGGGCACTGAAGCTTTCTTT
>NA|NA|TRBV7-2|TRBJ2-7
CASSWGASYEQYF
TGTGCCAGCAGCTGGGGCGCCAGCTACGAGCAGTACTTC
>NA|NA|TRBV7-2|TRBJ1-3
CASSPGLGVGGNTIYF
TGTGCCAGCAGCCCGGGCCTAGGGGTTGGGGGAAACACCATATATTTT
>NA|TRBD1|TRBV2|TRBJ1-4
CASSSRTGGHGEKLFF
TGTGCCAGCAGTAGTCGGACAGGGGGCCATGGGGAAAAACTGTTTTTT
>NA|NA|TRBV9|TRBJ2-5
CASSVGSSAWETQYF
TGTGCCAGCAGCGTGGGGTCTAGCGCGTGGGAGACCCAGTACTTC
>NA|NA|TRBV4-1|TRBJ1-4
CASSLLPGGGEKLFF
TGCGCCAGCAGCCTCCTTCCGGGGGGCGGCGAAAAACTGTTTTTT
>once|NA|TRBV10-2|TRBJ1-1
CASSEPGTVNTEAFF
TGCGCCAGCAGTGAGCCCGGGACTGTGAACACTGAAGCTTTCTTT
>NA|NA|TRBV13|TRBJ2-5
CASSSEGWGETQYF
TGTGCCAGCAGCTCCGAGGGTTGGGGGGAGACCCAGTACTTC
>NA|NA|TRBV7-9|TRBJ2-6
CASSLDITSGANVLTF
TGTGCCAGCAGCCTCGATATAACCTCTGGGGCCAACGTCCTGACTTTC
>NA|NA|TRBV4-1|TRBJ1-5
CASSSQPTEINQPQHF
TGCGCCAGCAGCTCCCAACCGACAGAAATCAATCAGCCCCAGCATTTT
>NA|TRBD2|TRBV5-4|TRBJ2-7
CASSAGASGPYEQYF
TGTGCCAGCAGCGCTGGCGCTAGCGGGCCCTACGAGCAGTACTTC
>NA|TRBD2|TRBV15|TRBJ2-5
CATSRDRLAGGTQYF
TGTGCCACCAGCAGAGATCGGCTAGCGGGAGGGACCCAGTACTTC
>once|NA|TRBV6-5|TRBJ2-7
CASSYSGSSYEQYF
TGTGCCAGCAGTTATTCCGGGAGCTCCTACGAGCAGTACTTC
>NA|TRBD1|TRBV19|TRBJ1-6
CASSTTGGHSPLHF
TGTGCCAGTAGTACGACAGGGGGCCATTCACCCCTCCACTTT
>NA|NA|TRBV7-8|TRBJ1-5
CASSNLGTGRSNQPQHF
TGTGCCAGCAGCAACCTCGGGACGGGTAGGAGCAATCAGCCCCAGCATTTT
>NA|TRBD1|TRBV6-5|TRBJ2-3
CASSRTGLSTDTQYF
TGTGCCAGCAGTCGGACAGGACTTAGCACAGATACGCAGTATTTT
>NA|TRBD1|TRBV5-6|TRBJ1-4
CASSTPKWDRGRTNEKLFF
TGTGCCAGCAGCACGCCAAAATGGGACAGGGGTAGGACTAATGAAAAACTGTTTTTT
>few|NA|TRBV10-1|TRBJ1-6
CASSEAGSQGTDSLHF
TGCGCCAGCAGTGAGGCCGGGAGCCAGGGAACGGACTCCCTCCACTTT
>NA|TRBD2|TRBV4-1|TRBJ2-7
CASSQRNSGGPSSYEQYF
TGCGCCAGCAGCCAAAGAAACAGCGGGGGCCCTTCCTCCTACGAGCAGTACTTC
>NA|NA|TRBV6-5|TRBJ1-6
CASSYGELGSPLHF
TGTGCCAGCAGTTACGGTGAATTGGGTTCACCCCTCCACTTT
>NA|NA|TRBV6-6|TRBJ1-1
CASRSTSGSMNTEAFF
TGTGCCAGCAGGTCAACCTCAGGATCCATGAACACTGAAGCTTTCTTT
>NA|NA|TRBV14|TRBJ1-1
CASSPQVGTEAFF
TGTGCCAGCAGCCCGCAGGTTGGCACTGAAGCTTTCTTT
>NA|NA|TRBV7-2|TRBJ1-5
CASSYNGAANQPQHF
TGTGCCAGCAGCTACAACGGGGCAGCTAATCAGCCCCAGCATTTT
>NA|NA|TRBV9|TRBJ2-3
CASSGGGWSTDTQYF
TGTGCCAGCAGCGGAGGTGGATGGAGCACAGATACGCAGTATTTT
>NA|NA|TRBV6-1|TRBJ1-1
CASNAGRTEAFF
TGTGCCAGCAACGCGGGGCGGACTGAAGCTTTCTTT
>NA|TRBD2|TRBV7-7|TRBJ2-5
CASSPGLAGETQYF
TGTGCTAGCAGCCCAGGACTAGCTGGGGAGACCCAGTACTTC